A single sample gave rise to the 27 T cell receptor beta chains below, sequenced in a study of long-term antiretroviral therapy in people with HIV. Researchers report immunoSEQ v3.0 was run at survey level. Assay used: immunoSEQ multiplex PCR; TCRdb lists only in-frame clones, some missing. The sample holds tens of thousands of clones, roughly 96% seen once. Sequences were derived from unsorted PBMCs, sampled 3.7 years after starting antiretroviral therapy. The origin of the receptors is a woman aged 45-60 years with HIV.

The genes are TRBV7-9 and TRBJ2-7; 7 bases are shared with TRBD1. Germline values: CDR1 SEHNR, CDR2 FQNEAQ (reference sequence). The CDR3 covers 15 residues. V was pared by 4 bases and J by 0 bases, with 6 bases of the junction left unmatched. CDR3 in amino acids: CASSSTRDSSYEQYF. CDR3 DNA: TGTGCCAGCAGCTCGACCCGGGACAGCTCCTACGAGCAGTACTTC.

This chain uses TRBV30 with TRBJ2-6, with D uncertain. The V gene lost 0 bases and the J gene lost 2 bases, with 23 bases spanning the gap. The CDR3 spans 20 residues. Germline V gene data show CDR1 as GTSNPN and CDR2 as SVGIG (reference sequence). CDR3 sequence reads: CAWSVVFGMYSYTGANVLTF. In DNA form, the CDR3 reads TGTGCCTGGAGTGTAGTTTTCGGCATGTACTCATATACTGGGGCCAACGTCCTGACTTTC.

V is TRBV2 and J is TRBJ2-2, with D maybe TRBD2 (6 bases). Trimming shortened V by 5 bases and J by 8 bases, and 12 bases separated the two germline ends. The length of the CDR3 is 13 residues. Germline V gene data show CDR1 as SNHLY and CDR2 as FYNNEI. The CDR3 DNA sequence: TGTGCCAGCAGTCAACCGGGAGCAGGGGAGCTGTTTTTT. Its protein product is CASSQPGAGELFF.

CDR3 sequence (DNA): TGCAGCGTTCGGTCGGGGGTCACCGGGGAGCTGTTTTTT. Protein product: CSVRSGVTGELFF. The V and J genes are TRBV29-1 and TRBJ2-2; D perhaps matches TRBD2 (6 bases). The CDR3 runs 13 residues. Per the germline V gene, CDR1 is SQVTM and CDR2 is ANQGSEA. V dropped 5 bases and J dropped 4 bases, with 11 bases sitting between them.

The CDR3 sequence is CASSSPGELFF. Here the CDR3 DNA reads TGTGCCAGCAGCTCCCCAGGGGAGCTGTTTTTT. V is TRBV9 and J is TRBJ2-2; D gene unclear. This CDR3 has 11 amino acids. V lost 4 bases and J 8 bases, leaving 6 bases between the germline ends. The V gene's germline CDR1 is SGDLS and CDR2 YYNGEE.

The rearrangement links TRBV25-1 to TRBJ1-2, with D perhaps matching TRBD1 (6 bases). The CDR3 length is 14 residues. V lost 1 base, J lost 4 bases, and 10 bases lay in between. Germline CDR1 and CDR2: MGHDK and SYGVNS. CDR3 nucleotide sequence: TGTGCCAGCAGTGAATCCGGGACACCCTATGGCTACACCTTC. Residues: CASSESGTPYGYTF.

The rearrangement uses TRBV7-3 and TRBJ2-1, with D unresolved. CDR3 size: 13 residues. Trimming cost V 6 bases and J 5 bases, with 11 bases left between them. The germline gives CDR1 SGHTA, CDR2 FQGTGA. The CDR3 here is CASSFSGDNEQFF. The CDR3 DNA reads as TGTGCCAGCAGTTTCTCCGGCGACAATGAGCAGTTCTTC.

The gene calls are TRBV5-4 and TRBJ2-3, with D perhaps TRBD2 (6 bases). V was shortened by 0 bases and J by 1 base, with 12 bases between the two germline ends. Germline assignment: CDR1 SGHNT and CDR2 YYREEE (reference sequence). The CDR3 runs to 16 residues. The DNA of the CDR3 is TGTGCCAGCAGCTTGGCCCGACTAGAGGGCACAGATACGCAGTATTTT. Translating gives CASSLARLEGTDTQYF.

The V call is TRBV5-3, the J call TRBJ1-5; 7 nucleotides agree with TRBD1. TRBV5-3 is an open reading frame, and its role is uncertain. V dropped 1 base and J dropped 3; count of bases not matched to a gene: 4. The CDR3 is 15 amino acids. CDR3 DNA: TGTGCCAGAAGCTTGAGACAGGGCCACAATCAGCCCCAGCATTTT. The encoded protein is CARSLRQGHNQPQHF.

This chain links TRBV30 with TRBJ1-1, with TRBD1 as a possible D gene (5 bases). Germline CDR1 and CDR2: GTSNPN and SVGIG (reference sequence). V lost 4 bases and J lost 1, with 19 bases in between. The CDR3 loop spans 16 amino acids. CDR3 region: CAWTPWSLGENTEAFF. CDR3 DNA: TGTGCCTGGACCCCGTGGAGTTTGGGGGAGAACACTGAAGCTTTCTTT.

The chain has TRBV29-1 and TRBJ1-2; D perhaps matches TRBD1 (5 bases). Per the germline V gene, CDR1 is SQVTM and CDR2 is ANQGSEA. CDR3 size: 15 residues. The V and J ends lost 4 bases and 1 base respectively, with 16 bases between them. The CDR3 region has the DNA TGCAGCGTTGTGGGGACCGACCTCTATAACTATGGCTACACCTTC. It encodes CSVVGTDLYNYGYTF. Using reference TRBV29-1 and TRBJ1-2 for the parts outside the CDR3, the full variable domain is SAVISQKPSRDICQRGTSLTIQCQVDSQVTMMFWYRQQPGQSLTLIATANQGSEATYESGFVIDKFPISRPNLTFSTLTVSNMSPEDSSIYLCSVVGTDLYNYGYTFGSGTRLTVV.

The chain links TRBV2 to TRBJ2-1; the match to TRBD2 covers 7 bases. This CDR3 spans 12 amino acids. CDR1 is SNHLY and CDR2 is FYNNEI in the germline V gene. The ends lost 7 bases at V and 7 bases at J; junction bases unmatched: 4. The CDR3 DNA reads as TGTGCCAGCATCGCCGGGGGGAATGAGCAGTTCTTC. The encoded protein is CASIAGGNEQFF.

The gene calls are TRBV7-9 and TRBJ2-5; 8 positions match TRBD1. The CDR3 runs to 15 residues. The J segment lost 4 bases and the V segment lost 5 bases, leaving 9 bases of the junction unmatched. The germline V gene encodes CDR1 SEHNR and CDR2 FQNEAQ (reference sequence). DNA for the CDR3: TGTGCCAGCAGCCCTACAGGGGGTGGAGGAGAGACCCAGTACTTC. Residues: CASSPTGGGGETQYF.

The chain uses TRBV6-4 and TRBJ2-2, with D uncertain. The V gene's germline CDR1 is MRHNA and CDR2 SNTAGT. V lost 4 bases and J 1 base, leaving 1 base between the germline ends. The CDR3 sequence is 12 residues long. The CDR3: CASSGNTGELFF. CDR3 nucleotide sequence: TGTGCCAGCAGTGGGAACACCGGGGAGCTGTTTTTT.

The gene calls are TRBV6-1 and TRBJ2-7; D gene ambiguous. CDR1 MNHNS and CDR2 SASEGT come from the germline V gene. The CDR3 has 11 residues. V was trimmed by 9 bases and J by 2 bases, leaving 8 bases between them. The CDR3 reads CASYNAYEQYF. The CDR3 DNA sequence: TGTGCCAGTTACAACGCCTACGAGCAGTACTTC.

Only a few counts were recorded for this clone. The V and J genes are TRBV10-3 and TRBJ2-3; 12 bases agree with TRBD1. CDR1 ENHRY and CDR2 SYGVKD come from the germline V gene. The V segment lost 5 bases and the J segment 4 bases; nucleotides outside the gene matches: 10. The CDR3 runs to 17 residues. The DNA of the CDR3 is TGTGCCATCAGTACAGGGACAGGGGGCGCAGGGGCAGATACGCAGTATTTT. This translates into CAISTGTGGAGADTQYF.

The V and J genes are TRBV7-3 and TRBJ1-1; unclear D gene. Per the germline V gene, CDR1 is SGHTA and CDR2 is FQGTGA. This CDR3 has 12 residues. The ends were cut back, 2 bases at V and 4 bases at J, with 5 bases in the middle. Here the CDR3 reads CASSLDGTEAFF. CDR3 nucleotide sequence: TGTGCCAGCAGCTTAGACGGCACTGAAGCTTTCTTT.

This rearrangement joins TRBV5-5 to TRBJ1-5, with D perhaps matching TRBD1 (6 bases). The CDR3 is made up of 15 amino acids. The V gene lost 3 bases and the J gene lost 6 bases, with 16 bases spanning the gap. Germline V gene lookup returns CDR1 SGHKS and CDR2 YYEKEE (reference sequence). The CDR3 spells CASSWGTGYGQPQHF. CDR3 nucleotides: TGTGCCAGCAGCTGGGGTACAGGGTACGGTCAGCCCCAGCATTTT.

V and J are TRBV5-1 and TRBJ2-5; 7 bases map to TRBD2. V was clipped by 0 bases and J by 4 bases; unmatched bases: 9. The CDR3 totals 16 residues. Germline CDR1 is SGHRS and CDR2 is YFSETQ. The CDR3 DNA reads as TGCGCCAGCAGCTTGGGAGGTTTATCGGGGGGAGAGACCCAGTACTTC. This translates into CASSLGGLSGGETQYF.

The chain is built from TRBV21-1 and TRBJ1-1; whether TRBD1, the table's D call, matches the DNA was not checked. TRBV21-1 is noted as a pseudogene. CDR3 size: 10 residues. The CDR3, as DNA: TGTGGGGCTACGAACACTGAAGCTTTCTTT. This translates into CGATNTEAFF.

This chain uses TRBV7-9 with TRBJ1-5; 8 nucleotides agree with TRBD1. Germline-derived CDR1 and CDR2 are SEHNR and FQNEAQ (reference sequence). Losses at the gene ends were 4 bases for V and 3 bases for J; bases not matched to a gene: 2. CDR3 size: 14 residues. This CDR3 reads CASSSTGDNQPQHF. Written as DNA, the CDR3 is TGTGCCAGCAGCTCGACAGGGGACAATCAGCCCCAGCATTTT.

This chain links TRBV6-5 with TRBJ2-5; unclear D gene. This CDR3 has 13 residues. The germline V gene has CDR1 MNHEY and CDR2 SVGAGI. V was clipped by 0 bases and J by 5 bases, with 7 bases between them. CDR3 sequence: CASSYSTPETQYF. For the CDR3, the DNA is TGTGCCAGCAGTTACTCTACTCCGGAGACCCAGTACTTC.

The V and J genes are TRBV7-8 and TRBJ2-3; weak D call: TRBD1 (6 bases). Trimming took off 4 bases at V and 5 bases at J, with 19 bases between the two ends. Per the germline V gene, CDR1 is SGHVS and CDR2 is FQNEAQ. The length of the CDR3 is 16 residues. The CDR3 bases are TGTGCCAGCAGCTCACGGGCGCAGGGGCGAGGAGATACGCAGTATTTT. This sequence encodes CASSSRAQGRGDTQYF.

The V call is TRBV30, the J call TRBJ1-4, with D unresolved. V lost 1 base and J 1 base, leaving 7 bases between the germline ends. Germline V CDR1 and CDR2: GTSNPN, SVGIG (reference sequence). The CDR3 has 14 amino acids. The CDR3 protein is CAWSAGLTNEKLFF. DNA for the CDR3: TGTGCCTGGAGTGCGGGCTTAACTAATGAAAAACTGTTTTTT. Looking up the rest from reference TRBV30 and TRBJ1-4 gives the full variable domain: SQTIHQWPATLVQPVGSPLSLECTVEGTSNPNLYWYRQAAGRGLQLLFYSVGIGQISSEVPQNLSASRPQDRQFILSSKKLLLSDSGFYLCAWSAGLTNEKLFFGSGTQLSVL.

The CDR3: CASTTWLGAYGYTF. CDR3 bases: TGTGCCAGCACCACGTGGTTGGGGGCCTATGGCTACACCTTC. The V gene is TRBV27, the J gene TRBJ1-2; possibly TRBD1 for D (6 bases). The CDR3 spans 14 residues. Germline-derived CDR1 and CDR2 are MNHEY and SMNVEV (reference sequence). Trimming pared 7 bases from V and 4 bases from J, leaving 16 bases between.

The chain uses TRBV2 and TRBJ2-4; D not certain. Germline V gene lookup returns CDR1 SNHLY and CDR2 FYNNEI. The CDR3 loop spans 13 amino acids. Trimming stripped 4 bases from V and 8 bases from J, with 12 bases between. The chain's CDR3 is CASSGRTRDIQYF. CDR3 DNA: TGTGCCAGCAGTGGCAGAACTCGAGACATTCAGTACTTC. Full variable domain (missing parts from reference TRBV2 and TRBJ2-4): EPEVTQTPSHQVTQMGQEVILRCVPISNHLYFYWYRQILGQKVEFLVSFYNNEISEKSEIFDDQFSVERPDGSNFTLKIRSTKLEDSAMYFCASSGRTRDIQYFGAGTRLSVL.

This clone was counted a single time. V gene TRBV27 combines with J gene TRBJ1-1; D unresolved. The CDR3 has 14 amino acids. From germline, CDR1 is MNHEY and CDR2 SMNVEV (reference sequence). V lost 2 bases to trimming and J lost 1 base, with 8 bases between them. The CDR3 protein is CASSLRPTNTEAFF. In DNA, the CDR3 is TGTGCCAGCAGTTTAAGACCTACGAACACTGAAGCTTTCTTT.